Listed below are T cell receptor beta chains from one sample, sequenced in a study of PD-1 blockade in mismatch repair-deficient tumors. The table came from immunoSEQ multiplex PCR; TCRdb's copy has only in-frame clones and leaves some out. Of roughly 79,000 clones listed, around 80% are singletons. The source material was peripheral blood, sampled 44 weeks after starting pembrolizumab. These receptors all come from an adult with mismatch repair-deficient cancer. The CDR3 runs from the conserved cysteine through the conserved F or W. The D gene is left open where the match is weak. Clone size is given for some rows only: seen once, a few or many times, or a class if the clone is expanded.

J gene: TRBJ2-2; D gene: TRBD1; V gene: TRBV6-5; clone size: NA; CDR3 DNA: TGTGCCAGCAGTTGGGACAGGGTCACCGGGGAGCTGTTTTTT; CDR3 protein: CASSWDRVTGELFF
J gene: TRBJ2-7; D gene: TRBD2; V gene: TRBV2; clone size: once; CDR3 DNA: TGTGCCAGCAGTGAAGCCGGCGGGAGTATCGACGAGCAGTACTTC; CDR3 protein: CASSEAGGSIDEQYF
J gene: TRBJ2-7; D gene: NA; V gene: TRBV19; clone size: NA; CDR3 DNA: TGTGCCAGTAGTATGGGCGAGGAAATCCCTTACTACGAGCAGTACTTC; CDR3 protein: CASSMGEEIPYYEQYF
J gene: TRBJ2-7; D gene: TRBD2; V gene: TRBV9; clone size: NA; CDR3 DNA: TGTGCCAGCAGCGTCGGGACAGGGGGACTAGCGGGACGAGGAAACGAGCAGTACTTC; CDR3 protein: CASSVGTGGLAGRGNEQYF
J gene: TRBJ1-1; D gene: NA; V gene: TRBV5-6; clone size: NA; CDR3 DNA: TGTGCCAGCAGCTTAGAGGAGGTCGTTGGGTACACTGAAGCTTTCTTT; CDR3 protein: CASSLEEVVGYTEAFF
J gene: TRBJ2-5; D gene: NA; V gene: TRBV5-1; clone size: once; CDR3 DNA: TGCGCCAGCAGCTTGGTAGGGGGTGGGCAAGAGACCCAGTACTTC; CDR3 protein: CASSLVGGGQETQYF
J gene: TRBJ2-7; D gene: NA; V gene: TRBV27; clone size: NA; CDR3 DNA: TGTGCCAGCAGCCATGACCGGGACCCTCTCTACGAGCAGTACTTC; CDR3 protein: CASSHDRDPLYEQYF
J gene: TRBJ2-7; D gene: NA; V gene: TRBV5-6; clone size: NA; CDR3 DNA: TGTGCCAGCAGCTTGGGGGACTTTTTATACGAGCAGTACTTC; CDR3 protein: CASSLGDFLYEQYF
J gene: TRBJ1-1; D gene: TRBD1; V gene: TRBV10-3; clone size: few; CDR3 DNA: TGTGCCATCAGCCCGGGACAGATGAACACTGAAGCTTTCTTT; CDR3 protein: CAISPGQMNTEAFF
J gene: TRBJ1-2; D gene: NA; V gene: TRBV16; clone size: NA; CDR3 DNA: TGTGCCAGCAGCCAATCTGAGATATGGAAGGGAGAATATGGCTACACCTTC; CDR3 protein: CASSQSEIWKGEYGYTF
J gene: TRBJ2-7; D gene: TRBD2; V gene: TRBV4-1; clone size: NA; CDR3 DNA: TGCGCCAGCAGCCAAGTCGATATGGGACTAGCGGGGGGGGAGCAGTACTTC; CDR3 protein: CASSQVDMGLAGGEQYF
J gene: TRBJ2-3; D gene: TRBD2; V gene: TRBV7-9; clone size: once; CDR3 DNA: TGTGCCAGCAGCTCCACGACTAGCGGGGTAACAGATACGCAGTATTTT; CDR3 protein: CASSSTTSGVTDTQYF
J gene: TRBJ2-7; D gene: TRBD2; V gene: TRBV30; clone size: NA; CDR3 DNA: TGTGCCTATCGACTAGCTGTGGAGGAGCAGTACTTC; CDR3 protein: CAYRLAVEEQYF
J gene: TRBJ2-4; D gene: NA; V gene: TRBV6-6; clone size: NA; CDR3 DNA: TGTGCCAGCAGTTACTACTCGAGACTCAACATTCAGTACTTC; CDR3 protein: CASSYYSRLNIQYF
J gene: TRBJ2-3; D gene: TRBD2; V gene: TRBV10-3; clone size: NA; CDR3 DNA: TGTGCCATCAGTACCGGGACTAGTTACGATACGCAGTATTTT; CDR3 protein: CAISTGTSYDTQYF
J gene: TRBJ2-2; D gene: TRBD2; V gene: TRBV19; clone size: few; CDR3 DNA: TGTGCCAGTACTATGGGACTAGCGGGCCTTTACACCGGGGAGCTGTTTTTT; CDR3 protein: CASTMGLAGLYTGELFF
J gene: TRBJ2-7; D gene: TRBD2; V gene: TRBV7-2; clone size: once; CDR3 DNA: TGTGCCAGCAGCTTCGGGACTAGCGGGATCTACGAGCAGTACTTC; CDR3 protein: CASSFGTSGIYEQYF
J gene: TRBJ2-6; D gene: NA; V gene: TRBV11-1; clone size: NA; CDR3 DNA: TGTGCCAGCAGCTCGGACCTTCGTGGGGCCAACGTCCTGACTTTC; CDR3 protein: CASSSDLRGANVLTF
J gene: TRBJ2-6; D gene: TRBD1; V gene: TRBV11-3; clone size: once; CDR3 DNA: TGTGCCAGCAGCTCCTTTTCGGGACAGGGGATATCTGGGGCCAACGTCCTGACTTTC; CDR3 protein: CASSSFSGQGISGANVLTF
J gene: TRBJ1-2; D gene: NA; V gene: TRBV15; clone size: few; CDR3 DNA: TGTGCCACCAGCACAGAGGACGGGAATGGCTACACCTTC; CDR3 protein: CATSTEDGNGYTF
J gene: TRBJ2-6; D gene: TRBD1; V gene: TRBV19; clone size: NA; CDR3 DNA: TGTGCCAGTATGGACAACCGGGACAGGGGGCTAACTGGGGCCAACGTCCTGACTTTC; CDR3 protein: CASMDNRDRGLTGANVLTF
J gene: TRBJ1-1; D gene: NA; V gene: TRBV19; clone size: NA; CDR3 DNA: TGTGCCAGTAGTATAAGTCCGGATATGAACACTGAAGCTTTCTTT; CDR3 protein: CASSISPDMNTEAFF
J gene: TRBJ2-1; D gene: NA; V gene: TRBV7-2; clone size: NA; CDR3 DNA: TGTGCCAGCAGCTTAGCCTCTGTCGGAGGTGAGCAGTTCTTC; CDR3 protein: CASSLASVGGEQFF
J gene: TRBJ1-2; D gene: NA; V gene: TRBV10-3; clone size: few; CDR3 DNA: TGTGCCATCAGTGAGGCTACAGGGTTGAGCTATGGCTACACCTTC; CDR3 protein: CAISEATGLSYGYTF
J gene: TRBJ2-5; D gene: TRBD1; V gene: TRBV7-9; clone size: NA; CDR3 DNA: TGTGCCAGCAGCTCGGACAGGGCTCAAGAGACCCAGTACTTC; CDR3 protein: CASSSDRAQETQYF
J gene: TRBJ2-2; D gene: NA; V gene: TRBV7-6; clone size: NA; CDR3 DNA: TGTGCCAGCAGCTTTCGGGAGTACACCGGGGAGCTGTTTTTT; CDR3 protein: CASSFREYTGELFF
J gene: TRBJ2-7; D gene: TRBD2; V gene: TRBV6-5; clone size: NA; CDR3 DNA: TGTGCCAGCACAATCGGGACTAGCGGGAGGAGGGAGCAGTACTTC; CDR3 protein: CASTIGTSGRREQYF
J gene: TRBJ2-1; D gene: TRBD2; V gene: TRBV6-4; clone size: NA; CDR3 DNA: TGTGCCAGCAGTCCGCGGGAGACCAATGAGCAGTTCTTC; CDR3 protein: CASSPRETNEQFF
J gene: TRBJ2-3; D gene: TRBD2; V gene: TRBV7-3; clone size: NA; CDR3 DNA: TGTGCCAGCAGCCGCGGAACTAGCGGAACCACAGATACGCAGTATTTT; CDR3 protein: CASSRGTSGTTDTQYF
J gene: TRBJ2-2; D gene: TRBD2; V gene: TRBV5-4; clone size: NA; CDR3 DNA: TGTGCCAGCAGCACCCGACTAGCGGGAGCCACCGGGGAGCTGTTTTTT; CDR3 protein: CASSTRLAGATGELFF
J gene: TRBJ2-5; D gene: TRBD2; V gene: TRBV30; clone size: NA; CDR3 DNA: TGTGCCTGGAGACTAGCGGGGAGACAAGAGACCCAGTACTTC; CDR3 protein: CAWRLAGRQETQYF